This T cell receptor beta chain was sequenced during a study of blood T cell repertoires in COVID-19. Measured with immunoSEQ multiplex PCR; TCRdb has only the in-frame clones, and not every one. Seen here are under 450,000 clones, approximately 87% observed once, and the top ten hold 1% to 1.5%. Germline V gene sequence: CDR1 SGHTA, CDR2 FQGNSA. Trimming stripped 3 bases from V and 2 bases from J, with 13 bases between. This CDR3 is 15 amino acids long. The chain employs TRBV7-2 and TRBJ1-2, with D unresolved. The TCR sequence derives from a man aged 25 to 40 who had recovered from COVID-19. Sequencing was performed on PBMCs or T cells enriched from blood (not recorded which). The CDR3 sequence: CASSLFGEENYGYTF. The DNA for the CDR3 is TGTGCCAGCAGCTTGTTCGGTGAGGAGAACTATGGCTACACCTTC.